This T cell receptor (beta chain) is drawn from a study of blood T cells in healthy people across ages. The study, taken as a whole, reports: Estimated diversity, derived from one million T cells, was regarded as an underestimate. Whereas aged donors had fewer naive CD4+ cells, long-lived donors had more of them and higher diversity. The study could not conclusively compare naive and antigen-experienced cells, given its unsorted PBMCs.

With 1 base removed from V and 0 bases from J, the gap between germline ends came to 10 bases. CDR3 length equals 15 residues. The germline V gene encodes CDR1 MGHRA and CDR2 YSYEKL. As to this clonotype: Its antigen remains unknown.

The use of a sample-barcoded 5' primer and a J-beta primer mix characterized a second PCR of 7 to 11 cycles. Each cDNA molecule carried a tag from a template-switch adaptor that contained 12 random nucleotides. TCRdb passed the 5' RACE reads through MiXCR, listing each CDR3 protein once. Of approximately 1.5 million distinct CDR3 sequences in the sample, 35% to 45% were seen once. This clonotype was sampled from a woman aged 18-29 years in good health. The rearrangement uses TRBV4-1 and TRBJ2-7; TRBD1 is a possible D gene (5 bases). The sequenced material came from blood. In nucleotides, the CDR3 is TGCGCCAGCAGCCAAGGGACATGGAGCTCCTACGAGCAGTACTTC. Its protein product is CASSQGTWSSYEQYF.